Presented here are 25 T cell receptor beta chains from one specimen sequenced in a study of post-analysis software for immune sequencing data. Antigens for these TCRs are unknown. Study-wide results and limits: The study found TRBV5-6, TRBV5-1 and TRBV20-1 among five or six TRBV segments more frequent in patients than controls.

Unique molecular identifiers were present in the TCR beta cDNA libraries. TCRdb passed the PCR reads through MiXCR, listing each CDR3 protein once. The sample contains 380,000 or so distinct CDR3 sequences, approximately 33% of which appear only once. Sequencing was performed on blood. The receptor source for this set is a girl aged 5-17 years with multiple sclerosis.

The J gene is TRBJ2-1, the V gene TRBV6-1; TRBD1 might be the D (6 bases). CDR3 size: 17 residues. V lost 4 bases and J lost 0, with 16 bases in between. CDR1 and CDR2 from the germline V gene are MNHNS and SASEGT. The CDR3 spells CASSALGRGPSYNEQFF. In DNA form, the CDR3 reads TGTGCCAGCAGTGCCCTTGGCAGGGGCCCCTCCTACAATGAGCAGTTCTTC.

This clonotype has only a few counts. The genes are TRBV4-3 and TRBJ1-1; D is unclear. This CDR3 region has 14 residues. The germline CDR1 and CDR2 sequences are LGHNA and YSLEER. Trimming removed 1 base at V and 4 bases at J, with 10 bases between. CDR3 in amino acids: CASSQGTSSTEAFF. CDR3 nucleotides: TGCGCCAGCAGCCAAGGAACCTCTTCCACTGAAGCTTTCTTT.

J is TRBJ1-2 and V is TRBV4-1, with D tentatively TRBD1 (5 bases). CDR3 length equals 15 residues. CDR1 is MGHRA, CDR2 YSYEKL, per germline. Trimming removed 0 bases from V and 4 bases from J, with 12 bases in between. The CDR3 loop is CASSQDPRGFYGYTF. Here the CDR3 DNA reads TGCGCCAGCAGCCAAGATCCCCGGGGCTTCTATGGCTACACCTTC.

This clonotype was seen a few times. J is TRBJ2-3 and V is TRBV24-1, with D possibly TRBD2 on 6 matching bases. Germline CDR1 reads KGHDR; CDR2 reads SFDVKD. The CDR3 consists of 12 residues. Trimming removed 6 bases from V and 5 bases from J, with 8 bases in between. The CDR3 bases are TGTGCCACCAGTTGGGGGGAAGATACGCAGTATTTT. This gives the protein CATSWGEDTQYF.

V gene TRBV12-3 or TRBV12-4 combines with J gene TRBJ2-5, with a possible D match to TRBD2 (6 bases). V lost 3 bases to trimming and J lost 11 bases, with 13 bases between them. CDR3 size: 12 residues. The CDR3 nucleotides read TGTGCCAGCAGTTTTGGGCCGGGAGAGCAGTACTTC. It codes for CASSFGPGEQYF.

This clonotype was found a few times. The rearrangement uses TRBV20-1 and TRBJ2-3; no definite D call. In germline, CDR1 is DFQATT, CDR2 SNEGSKA (reference sequence). V lost 0 bases and J 2 bases, leaving 6 bases between the germline ends. This CDR3 comprises 13 residues. CDR3 sequence: CSARDQFTDTQYF. CDR3 coding DNA: TGCAGTGCTAGAGATCAGTTCACAGATACGCAGTATTTT.

The chain recombines TRBV5-1 with TRBJ2-3; 7 nucleotides agree with TRBD1. This CDR3 region has 13 residues. Trimming removed 4 bases from V and 4 bases from J; junction bases left unmatched: 3. CDR1 is SGHRS and CDR2 is YFSETQ in the germline V gene. CDR3 in amino acids: CASSTGDADTQYF. DNA for the CDR3: TGCGCCAGCAGCACAGGGGACGCAGATACGCAGTATTTT.

The gene calls are TRBV6-6 and TRBJ2-3; tentative D call: TRBD2 (7 bases). Trimming removed 5 bases from V and 2 bases from J, with 11 bases in between. CDR1 is MNHNY and CDR2 is SVGAGI in the germline V gene (reference sequence). CDR3 length: 14 amino acids. The CDR3 bases are TGTGCCAGCAGTCCACGGGGGGCCACAGATACGCAGTATTTT. Translated: CASSPRGATDTQYF.

In this sample, this clonotype turned up a few times. This chain uses TRBV7-2 with TRBJ2-7, with 9 nucleotides matching TRBD2. Germline loops: CDR1 SGHTA, CDR2 FQGNSA. The CDR3 loop spans 15 amino acids. V shed 6 bases, J shed 2 bases, and the junction held 8 bases outside the gene matches. CDR3 DNA: TGTGCCAGCAGATCCAGCGGGGGGCCTCCCTACGAGCAGTACTTC. Protein product: CASRSSGGPPYEQYF.

The chain carries TRBV4-1 and TRBJ2-1, with TRBD1 matching 9 bases. Germline V gene lookup returns CDR1 MGHRA and CDR2 YSYEKL. Unmatched junction bases numbered 4, after V lost 4 bases and J lost 6 bases. The CDR3 length is 14 residues. CDR3 DNA: TGCGCCAGCAGCCTGGGGGACAGGGTCAATGAGCAGTTCTTC. It translates to CASSLGDRVNEQFF.

The V and J genes are TRBV4-3 and TRBJ2-3; the match to TRBD1 covers 9 bases. Germline-derived CDR1 and CDR2 are LGHNA and YSLEER. Trimming cost V 0 bases and J 0 bases; bases outside gene matches: 7. CDR3 length: 18 amino acids. The CDR3 loop is CASSQDRTGQGSTDTQYF. The CDR3 DNA is TGCGCCAGCAGCCAAGATCGAACAGGACAGGGGAGCACAGATACGCAGTATTTT.

V is TRBV5-1 and J is TRBJ1-1; D is unresolved. V was pared by 4 bases and J by 1 base, with 11 bases between. The CDR3 has 14 amino acids. The germline V gene encodes CDR1 SGHRS and CDR2 YFSETQ. This CDR3 reads CASSRDAANTEAFF. As DNA, the CDR3 is TGCGCCAGCAGCCGGGATGCGGCGAACACTGAAGCTTTCTTT.

CDR3 in amino acids: CSAGTGLRPAFF. CDR3 sequence (DNA): TGCAGTGCTGGGACGGGGCTGAGGCCAGCTTTCTTT. V gene TRBV20-1 combines with J gene TRBJ1-1, with a possible D match to TRBD1 (5 bases). V was cut by 5 bases and J by 10 bases, with 17 bases left in between. The CDR3 consists of 12 residues. The germline V gene has CDR1 DFQATT and CDR2 SNEGSKA (reference sequence).

This clonotype has a handful of counts. This rearrangement joins TRBV20-1 to TRBJ2-4; weak D call: TRBD1 (6 bases). Germline V CDR1 and CDR2: DFQATT, SNEGSKA (reference sequence). With 2 bases removed from V and 3 bases from J, the gap between germline ends came to 14 bases. The CDR3 has 15 amino acids. CDR3 amino acids: CSARPTGMDKNIQYF. The DNA of the CDR3 is TGCAGTGCTAGACCCACAGGGATGGACAAAAACATTCAGTACTTC.

The chain's CDR3 is CASSPRRATDTQYF. CDR3 DNA sequence: TGTGCCAGCTCACCAAGGAGGGCCACAGATACGCAGTATTTT. This chain joins TRBV18 and TRBJ2-3; a possible D gene is TRBD2 (6 bases). The CDR3 runs to 14 residues. The germline V and J ends were trimmed by 2 bases and 2 bases, with 8 bases remaining between them. CDR1 and CDR2 (germline): KGHSH, LQKENI.

CDR3 in DNA: TGTGCCAGCAGCGCAGGGATGCAGGGGTCGGACATTCAGTACTTC. It translates to CASSAGMQGSDIQYF. V usage is TRBV9 and J usage is TRBJ2-4; D is perhaps TRBD1 (6 bases). The ends were cut back, 3 bases at V and 8 bases at J, with 18 bases in the middle. CDR1 and CDR2 (germline): SGDLS, YYNGEE. The CDR3 totals 15 residues. Looking up the rest from reference TRBV9 and TRBJ2-4 gives the full variable domain: DSGVTQTPKHLITATGQRVTLRCSPRSGDLSVYWYQQSLDQGLQFLIQYYNGEERAKGNILERFSAQQFPDLHSELNLSSLELGDSALYFCASSAGMQGSDIQYFGAGTRLSVL.

V and J are TRBV7-9 and TRBJ2-7; the D is unclear. The J call may be wrong; the DNA end is better matched by TRBJ2-5. The CDR3 sequence is 14 residues long. CDR1 is SEHNR and CDR2 is FQNEAQ in the germline V gene (reference sequence). The CDR3 protein is CASSFPPNSETQYF. The CDR3 region has the DNA TGTGCCAGCAGCTTTCCACCTAACTCAGAGACCCAGTACTTC.

The chain links TRBV10-3 to TRBJ2-7; weak D call: TRBD2 (5 bases). The CDR3 length is 15 residues. Germline loops: CDR1 ENHRY, CDR2 SYGVKD. V was shortened by 2 bases and J by 2 bases, with 13 bases between the two germline ends. Here the CDR3 reads CAISEHSRGPYEQYF. CDR3 nucleotides: TGTGCCATCAGTGAGCACTCGAGAGGGCCCTACGAGCAGTACTTC.

The CDR3 sequence is CASSRLAVSYEQYF. Written as DNA, the CDR3 is TGTGCCAGCAGTAGACTAGCGGTATCCTACGAGCAGTACTTC. V gene TRBV12-3 or TRBV12-4 combines with J gene TRBJ2-7; 9 bases are shared with TRBD2. This CDR3 has 14 amino acids. V was pared by 5 bases and J by 1 base, with 3 bases of the junction left unmatched.

This clonotype was detected only a few times. The chain uses TRBV15 and TRBJ1-5; D unclear. CDR3 length: 14 amino acids. V lost 1 base to trimming and J lost 7 bases, with 11 bases between them. Germline V gene sequence: CDR1 LNHNV, CDR2 YYDKDF (reference sequence). The chain's CDR3 is CATSRAQDGQPQHF. The CDR3 nucleotides read TGTGCCACCAGCAGAGCCCAGGACGGGCAGCCCCAGCATTTT.

V usage is TRBV27 and J usage is TRBJ2-1; 8 positions match TRBD2. J lost 7 bases, V lost 3 bases, and 2 bases had no gene match. There are 13 residues in the CDR3. Germline loops: CDR1 MNHEY, CDR2 SMNVEV (reference sequence). CDR3 bases: TGTGCCAGCAGTTTGCGGGGGGCGAATGAGCAGTTCTTC. Translation gives CASSLRGANEQFF.

The CDR3 DNA reads as TGTGCCAGCAGTGCGGGACGGGGGGGCCTTAATGAAAAACTGTTTTTT. It encodes CASSAGRGGLNEKLFF. This chain uses TRBV6-6 with TRBJ1-4; possibly TRBD1 for D (6 bases). Trimming stripped 5 bases from V and 4 bases from J, with 17 bases between. Germline V gives CDR1 MNHNY, CDR2 SVGAGI (reference sequence). This CDR3 spans 16 amino acids.

For the CDR3, the DNA is TGCGCCAGCAGCCAAGAAAGGGGAATGAATTCACCCCTCCACTTT. Amino acid sequence: CASSQERGMNSPLHF. J is TRBJ1-6 and V is TRBV4-1, with D perhaps TRBD1 (5 bases). This CDR3 comprises 15 residues. CDR1 and CDR2 (germline): MGHRA, YSYEKL. The germline V and J ends were trimmed by 0 bases and 7 bases, with 10 bases remaining between them.

This chain links TRBV6-1 with TRBJ2-1; perhaps TRBD2 as D (6 bases). The CDR3 runs 16 residues. Germline V gives CDR1 MNHNS, CDR2 SASEGT. The ends were cut back, 2 bases at V and 8 bases at J, with 19 bases in the middle. The CDR3 loop reads CASSERGRGILDEQFF. CDR3 DNA: TGTGCCAGCAGTGAAAGGGGCCGGGGGATCTTGGATGAGCAGTTCTTC.

The chain uses TRBV6-5 and TRBJ1-5; possibly TRBD1 for D (6 bases). Germline loops: CDR1 MNHEY, CDR2 SVGAGI. The CDR3 sequence is 14 residues long. V lost 5 bases and J 2 bases, leaving 10 bases between the germline ends. In DNA, the CDR3 is TGTGCCAGCAGTCCGGACAGACGCAATCAGCCCCAGCATTTT. Translated: CASSPDRRNQPQHF.